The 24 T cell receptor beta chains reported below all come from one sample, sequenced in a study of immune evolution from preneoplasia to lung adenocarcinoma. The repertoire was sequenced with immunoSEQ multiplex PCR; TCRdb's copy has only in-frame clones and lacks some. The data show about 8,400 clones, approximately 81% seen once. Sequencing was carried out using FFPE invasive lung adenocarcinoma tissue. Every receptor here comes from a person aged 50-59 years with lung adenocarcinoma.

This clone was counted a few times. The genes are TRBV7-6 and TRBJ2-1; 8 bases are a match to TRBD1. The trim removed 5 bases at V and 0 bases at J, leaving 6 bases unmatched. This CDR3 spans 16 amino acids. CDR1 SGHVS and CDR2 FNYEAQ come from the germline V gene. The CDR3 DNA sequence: TGTGCCAGCAGCCCAACAGGGGGACGCTCCTACAATGAGCAGTTCTTC. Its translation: CASSPTGGRSYNEQFF.

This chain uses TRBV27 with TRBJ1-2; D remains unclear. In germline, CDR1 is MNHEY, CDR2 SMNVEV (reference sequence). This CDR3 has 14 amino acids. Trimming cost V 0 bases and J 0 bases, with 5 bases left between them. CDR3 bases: TGTGCCAGCAGTTTATCGCACACTAACTATGGCTACACCTTC. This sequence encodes CASSLSHTNYGYTF.

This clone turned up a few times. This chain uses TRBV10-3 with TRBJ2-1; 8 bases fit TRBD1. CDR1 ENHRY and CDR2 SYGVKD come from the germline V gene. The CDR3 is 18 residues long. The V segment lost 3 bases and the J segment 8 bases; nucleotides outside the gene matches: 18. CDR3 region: CAISDGTRGGQGWDEQFF. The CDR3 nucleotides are TGTGCCATCAGTGACGGAACCCGAGGAGGACAGGGTTGGGATGAGCAGTTCTTC.

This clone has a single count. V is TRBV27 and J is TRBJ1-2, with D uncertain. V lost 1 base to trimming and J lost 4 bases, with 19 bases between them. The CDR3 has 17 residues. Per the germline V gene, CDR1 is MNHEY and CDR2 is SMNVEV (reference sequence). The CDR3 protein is CASSLFPLDRALYGYTF. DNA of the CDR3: TGTGCCAGCAGTTTATTCCCCCTTGATAGAGCACTCTATGGCTACACCTTC.

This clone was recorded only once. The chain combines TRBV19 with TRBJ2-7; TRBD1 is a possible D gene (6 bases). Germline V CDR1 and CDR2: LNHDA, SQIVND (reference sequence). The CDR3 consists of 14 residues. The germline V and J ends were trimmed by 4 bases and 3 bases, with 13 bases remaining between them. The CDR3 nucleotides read TGTGCCAGTAGTACCCAACCGGACAGCTACGAGCAGTACTTC. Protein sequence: CASSTQPDSYEQYF.

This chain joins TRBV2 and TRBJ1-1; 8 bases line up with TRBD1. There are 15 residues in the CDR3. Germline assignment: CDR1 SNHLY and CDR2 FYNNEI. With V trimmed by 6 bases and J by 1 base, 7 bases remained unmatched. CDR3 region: CASSVSTGGNTEAFF. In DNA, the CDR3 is TGTGCCAGCAGCGTCAGCACAGGGGGGAACACTGAAGCTTTCTTT. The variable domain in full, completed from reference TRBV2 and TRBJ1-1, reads EPEVTQTPSHQVTQMGQEVILRCVPISNHLYFYWYRQILGQKVEFLVSFYNNEISEKSEIFDDQFSVERPDGSNFTLKIRSTKLEDSAMYFCASSVSTGGNTEAFFGQGTRLTVV.

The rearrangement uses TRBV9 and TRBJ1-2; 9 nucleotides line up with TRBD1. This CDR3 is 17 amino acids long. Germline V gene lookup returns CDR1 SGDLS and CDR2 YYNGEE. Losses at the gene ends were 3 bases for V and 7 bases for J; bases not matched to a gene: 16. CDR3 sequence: CASSARPAGQGLSGYTF. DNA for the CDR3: TGTGCCAGCAGCGCACGGCCTGCGGGACAGGGACTCTCTGGCTACACCTTC.

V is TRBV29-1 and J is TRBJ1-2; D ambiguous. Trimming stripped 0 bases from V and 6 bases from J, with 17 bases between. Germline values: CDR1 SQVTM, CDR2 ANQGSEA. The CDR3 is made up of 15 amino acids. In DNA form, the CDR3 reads TGCAGCGTTGAAGATTTATTCTCCGATTCGGATGGCTACACCTTC. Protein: CSVEDLFSDSDGYTF.

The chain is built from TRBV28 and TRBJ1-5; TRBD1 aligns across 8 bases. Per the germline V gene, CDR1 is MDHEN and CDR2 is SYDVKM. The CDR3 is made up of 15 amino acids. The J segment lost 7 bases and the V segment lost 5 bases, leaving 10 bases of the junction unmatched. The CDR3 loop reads CASSKSGQGWQPQHF. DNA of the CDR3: TGTGCCAGCAGTAAATCCGGACAGGGCTGGCAGCCCCAGCATTTT.

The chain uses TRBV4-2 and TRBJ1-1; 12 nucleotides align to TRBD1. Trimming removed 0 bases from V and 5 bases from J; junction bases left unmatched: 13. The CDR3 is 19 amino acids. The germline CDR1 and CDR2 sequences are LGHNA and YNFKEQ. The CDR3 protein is CASSQEIGTGGRKSTEAFF. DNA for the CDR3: TGTGCCAGCAGCCAAGAGATCGGGACAGGGGGCCGTAAATCGACTGAAGCTTTCTTT.

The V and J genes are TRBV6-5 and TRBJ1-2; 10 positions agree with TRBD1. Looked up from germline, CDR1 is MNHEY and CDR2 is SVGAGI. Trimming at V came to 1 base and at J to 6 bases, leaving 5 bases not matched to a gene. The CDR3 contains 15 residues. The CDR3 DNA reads TGTGCCAGCAGTTACTTCTCCGGGACAGGGGATGGCTACACCTTC. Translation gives CASSYFSGTGDGYTF.

CDR3 sequence reads: CASRGTQGVGKLFF. Here the CDR3 DNA reads TGTGCCAGCAGAGGGACGCAGGGTGTAGGAAAACTGTTTTTT. The J gene is TRBJ1-4, the V gene TRBV6-1; maybe TRBD1 (5 bases). CDR1 is MNHNS, CDR2 SASEGT, per germline. The V end lost 6 bases, the J end lost 10 bases, and 18 bases lay between the germline ends. The CDR3 is made up of 14 amino acids.

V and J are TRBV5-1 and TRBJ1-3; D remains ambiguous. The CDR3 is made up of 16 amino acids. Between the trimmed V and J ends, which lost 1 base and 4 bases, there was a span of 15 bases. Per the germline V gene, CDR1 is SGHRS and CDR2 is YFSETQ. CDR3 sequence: CASSLSGVSEGNTIYF. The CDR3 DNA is TGCGCCAGCAGCTTGAGTGGCGTATCCGAGGGAAACACCATATATTTT.

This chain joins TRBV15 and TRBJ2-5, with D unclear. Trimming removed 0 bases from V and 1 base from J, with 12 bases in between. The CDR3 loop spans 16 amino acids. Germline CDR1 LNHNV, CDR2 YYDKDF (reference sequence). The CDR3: CATSRDRAVTQETQYF. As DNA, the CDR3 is TGTGCCACCAGCAGAGATCGGGCAGTCACCCAAGAGACCCAGTACTTC.

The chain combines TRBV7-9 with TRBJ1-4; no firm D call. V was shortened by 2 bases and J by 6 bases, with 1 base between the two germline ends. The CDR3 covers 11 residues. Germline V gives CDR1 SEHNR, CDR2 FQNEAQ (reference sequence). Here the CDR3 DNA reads TGTGCCAGCAGCTTATATGAAAAACTGTTTTTT. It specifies CASSLYEKLFF.

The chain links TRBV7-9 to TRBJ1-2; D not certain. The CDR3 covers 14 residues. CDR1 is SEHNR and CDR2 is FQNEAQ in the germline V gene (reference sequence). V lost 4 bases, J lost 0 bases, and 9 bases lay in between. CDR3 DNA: TGTGCCAGCAGCTCCTCCTCAGCTAACTATGGCTACACCTTC. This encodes CASSSSSANYGYTF.

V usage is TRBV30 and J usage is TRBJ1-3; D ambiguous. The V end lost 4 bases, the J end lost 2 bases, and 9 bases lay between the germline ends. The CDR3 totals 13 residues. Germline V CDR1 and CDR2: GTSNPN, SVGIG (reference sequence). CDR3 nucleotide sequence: TGTGCCTGGATGCGTGAGGCTGGAAACACCATATATTTT. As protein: CAWMREAGNTIYF. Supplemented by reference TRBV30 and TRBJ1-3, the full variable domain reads SQTIHQWPATLVQPVGSPLSLECTVEGTSNPNLYWYRQAAGRGLQLLFYSVGIGQISSEVPQNLSASRPQDRQFILSSKKLLLSDSGFYLCAWMREAGNTIYFGEGSWLTVV.

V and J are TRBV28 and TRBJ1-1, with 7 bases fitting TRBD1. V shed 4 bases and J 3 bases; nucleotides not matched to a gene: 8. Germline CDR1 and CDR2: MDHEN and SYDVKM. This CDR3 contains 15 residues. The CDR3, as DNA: TGTGCCAGCAGTTACAAGACAGGGTGGCACACTGAAGCTTTCTTT. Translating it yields CASSYKTGWHTEAFF. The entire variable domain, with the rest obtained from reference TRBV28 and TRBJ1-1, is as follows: DVKVTQSSRYLVKRTGEKVFLECVQDMDHENMFWYRQDPGLGLRLIYFSYDVKMKEKGDIPEGYSVSREKKERFSLILESASTNQTSMYLCASSYKTGWHTEAFFGQGTRLTVV.

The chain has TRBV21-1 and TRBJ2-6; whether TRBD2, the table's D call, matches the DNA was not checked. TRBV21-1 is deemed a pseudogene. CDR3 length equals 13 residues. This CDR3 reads CASSFRPANVLTF. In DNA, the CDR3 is TGTGCCAGCAGCTTCCGTCCCGCCAACGTCCTGACTTTC.

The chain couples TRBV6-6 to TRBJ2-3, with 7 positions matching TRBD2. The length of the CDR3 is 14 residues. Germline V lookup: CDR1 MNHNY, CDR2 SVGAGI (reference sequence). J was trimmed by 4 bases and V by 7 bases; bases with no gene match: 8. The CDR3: CASIRERGADTQYF. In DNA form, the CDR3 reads TGTGCCAGCATTCGAGAGCGGGGCGCAGATACGCAGTATTTT.

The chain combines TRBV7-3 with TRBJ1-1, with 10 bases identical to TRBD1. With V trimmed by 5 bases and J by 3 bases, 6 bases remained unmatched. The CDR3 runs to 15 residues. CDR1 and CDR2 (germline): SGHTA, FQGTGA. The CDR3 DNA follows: TGTGCCAGCAGCCCCCACGGACAGGGGGACACTGAAGCTTTCTTT. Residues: CASSPHGQGDTEAFF.

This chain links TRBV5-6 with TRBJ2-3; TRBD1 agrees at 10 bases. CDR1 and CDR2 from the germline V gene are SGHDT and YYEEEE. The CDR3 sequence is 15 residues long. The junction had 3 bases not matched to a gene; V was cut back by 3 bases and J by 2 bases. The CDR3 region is CASSWGTGDTDTQYF. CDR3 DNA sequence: TGTGCCAGCAGCTGGGGGACAGGGGACACAGATACGCAGTATTTT.

This CDR3 is CASSLMSTGLGGYTF. In DNA, the CDR3 is TGTGCCAGCAGCTTAATGTCAACGGGGCTCGGTGGCTACACCTTC. The chain combines TRBV7-3 with TRBJ1-2; D may be TRBD1 (5 bases). Per the germline V gene, CDR1 is SGHTA and CDR2 is FQGTGA. Trimming left V 1 base short and J 7 bases short, with 16 bases between. The CDR3 consists of 15 residues.

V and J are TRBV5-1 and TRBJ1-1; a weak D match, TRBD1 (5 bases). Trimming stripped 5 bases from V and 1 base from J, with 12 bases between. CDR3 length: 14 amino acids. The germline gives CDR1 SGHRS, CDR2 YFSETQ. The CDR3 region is CASSGIGGNTEAFF. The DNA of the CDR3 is TGCGCCAGCAGTGGAATTGGGGGGAACACTGAAGCTTTCTTT.